This T cell receptor (beta chain) is from a study of T cells in Graves' hyperthyroidism and ophthalmopathy. Per the germline V gene, CDR1 is PRHDT and CDR2 is FYEKMQ (reference sequence). CDR3 length equals 14 residues. The V end lost 2 bases, the J end lost 7 bases, and 12 bases lay between the germline ends. Points from the study as a whole: The model anticipated ophthalmopathy a median around 6 months pre-onset. Ophthalmopathy cases were set apart from stable hyperthyroidism by a 13 V-J model.

From RNA transcripts, TCR beta CDR3 regions were amplified. A first-round RT-PCR of the TCR CDR3 used the HTBI primer set. TCRdb redid the calling of the multiplex PCR reads with MiXCR, one entry per CDR3 protein. The sample records hundreds of thousands of distinct CDR3 sequences, less than 20% being singletons. This clonotype was recorded a few times. Its antigen is unidentified. Among ophthalmopathy patients, the Clinical Activity Score reached at least 3, the NOSPECS grade reached at least 4, and duration remained under 3 months. Patients were excluded because of uncontrolled infection, other autoimmune disease, pregnancy or lactation.

The chain employs TRBV13 and TRBJ2-1, with a possible D match to TRBD2 (6 bases). This clonotype was sampled from a man aged 35-49 years with Graves' ophthalmopathy. Sequenced input: blood. The CDR3 coding sequence is TGTGCCAGCAGCTTAACGACTCGGGGGAATGAGCAGTTCTTC. This gives the protein CASSLTTRGNEQFF.